This T cell receptor beta chain was captured by sequencing in a study of blood T cell repertoires in COVID-19. Study-wide background: Samples representing acute and convalescent COVID-19 were sourced from the United States, Italy and Spain.

This clone turned up a few times. V dropped 6 bases and J dropped 5; count of bases not matched to a gene: 6. Germline V lookup: CDR1 LNHDA, CDR2 SQIVND (reference sequence). This CDR3 spans 13 amino acids. The assay was immunoSEQ multiplex PCR, and TCRdb's table has in-frame clones only and misses some. This table holds some 46,000 clones, 80% to 90% found once. This clonotype originated in an elderly woman with COVID-19, enrolled during active disease. V is TRBV19 and J is TRBJ2-5; 7 bases are shared with TRBD1. Sequenced material: peripheral blood. The CDR3 DNA is TGTGCCAGTAGGGAGAGGGGGCAGGAGACCCAGTACTTC. Translating it yields CASRERGQETQYF.